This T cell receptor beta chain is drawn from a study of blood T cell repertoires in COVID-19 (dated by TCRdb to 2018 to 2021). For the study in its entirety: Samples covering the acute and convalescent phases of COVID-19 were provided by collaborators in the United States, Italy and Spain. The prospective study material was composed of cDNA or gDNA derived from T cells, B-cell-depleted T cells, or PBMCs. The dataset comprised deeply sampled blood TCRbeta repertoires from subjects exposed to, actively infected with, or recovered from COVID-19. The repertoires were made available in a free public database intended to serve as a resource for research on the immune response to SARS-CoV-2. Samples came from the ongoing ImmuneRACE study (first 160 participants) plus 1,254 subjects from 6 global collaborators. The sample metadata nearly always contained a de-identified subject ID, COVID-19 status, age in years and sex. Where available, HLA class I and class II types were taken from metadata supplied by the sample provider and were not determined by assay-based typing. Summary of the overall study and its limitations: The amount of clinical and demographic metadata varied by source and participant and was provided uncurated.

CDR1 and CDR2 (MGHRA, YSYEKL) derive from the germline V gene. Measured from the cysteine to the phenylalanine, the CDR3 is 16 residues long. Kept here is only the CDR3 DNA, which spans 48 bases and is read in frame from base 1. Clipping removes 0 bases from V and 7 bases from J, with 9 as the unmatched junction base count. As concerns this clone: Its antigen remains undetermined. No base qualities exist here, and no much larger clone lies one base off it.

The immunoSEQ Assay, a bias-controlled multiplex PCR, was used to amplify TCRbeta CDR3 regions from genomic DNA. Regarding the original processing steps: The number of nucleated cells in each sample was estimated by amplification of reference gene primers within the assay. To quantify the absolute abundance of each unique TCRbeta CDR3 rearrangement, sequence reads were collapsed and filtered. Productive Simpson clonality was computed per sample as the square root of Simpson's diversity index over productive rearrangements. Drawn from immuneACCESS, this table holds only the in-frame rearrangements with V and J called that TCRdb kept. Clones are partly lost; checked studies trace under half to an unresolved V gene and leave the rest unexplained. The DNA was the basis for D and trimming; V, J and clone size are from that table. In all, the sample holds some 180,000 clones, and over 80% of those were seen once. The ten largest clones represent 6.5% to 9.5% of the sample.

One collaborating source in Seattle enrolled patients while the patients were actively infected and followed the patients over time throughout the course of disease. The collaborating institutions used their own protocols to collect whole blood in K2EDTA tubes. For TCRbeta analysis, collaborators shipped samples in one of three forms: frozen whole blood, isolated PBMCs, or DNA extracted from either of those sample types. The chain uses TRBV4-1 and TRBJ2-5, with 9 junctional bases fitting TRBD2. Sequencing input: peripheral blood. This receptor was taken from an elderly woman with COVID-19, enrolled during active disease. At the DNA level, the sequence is TGCGCCAGCAGCCAAGATTCGGCGGGGGGGCTACTGACCCAGTACTTC. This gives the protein CASSQDSAGGLLTQYF.